These T cell receptor beta chains were read from a single sample in a study of CD8 T cells in Susac syndrome. MiXCR, run by TCRdb on the immunoSEQ multiplex PCR reads, gives a single entry per CDR3 protein. The profile covers nearly 110,000 distinct CDR3 sequences, with around 94% appearing a single time and approximately 0.41% taken by the ten largest. Sequenced sample: CD8+ T cells from PBMCs. The source of these receptors is a human donor with Susac syndrome. CDR3s include the opening cysteine and the closing phenylalanine or tryptophan. The order of the fields is clone size, V gene, D gene, J gene, CDR3 length, CDR3 protein, CDR3 DNA. A D gene is named only where the DNA matches it firmly. Clone size appears in some rows only: once, few, many, or a class for an expanded clone.

abundance: NA
v_gene: TRBV29-1
d_gene: NA
j_gene: TRBJ2-7
len: 13
CDR3aa: CSVTWTATYEQYF
CDR3nt: TGCAGCGTCACTTGGACGGCAACCTACGAGCAGTACTTC

abundance: NA
v_gene: TRBV27
d_gene: TRBD2
j_gene: TRBJ2-7
len: 14
CDR3aa: CASSFYGGAYEQYF
CDR3nt: TGTGCCAGCAGTTTTTACGGGGGGGCCTACGAGCAGTACTTC

abundance: NA
v_gene: TRBV5-1
d_gene: NA
j_gene: TRBJ2-2
len: 17
CDR3aa: CASSLHGGLADTGELFF
CDR3nt: TGCGCCAGCAGCTTGCACGGAGGATTAGCGGACACCGGGGAGCTGTTTTTT

abundance: once
v_gene: TRBV6-5
d_gene: TRBD1
j_gene: TRBJ2-5
len: 14
CDR3aa: CASKSGTGQETQYF
CDR3nt: TGTGCCAGCAAATCCGGGACAGGGCAAGAGACCCAGTACTTC

abundance: NA
v_gene: TRBV3-1
d_gene: TRBD2
j_gene: TRBJ2-1
len: 15
CDR3aa: CASNLQGAGVNEQFF
CDR3nt: TGTGCCAGCAATCTTCAGGGAGCGGGGGTCAATGAGCAGTTCTTC

abundance: NA
v_gene: TRBV12-3/TRBV12-4
d_gene: NA
j_gene: TRBJ1-1
len: 13
CDR3aa: CASMRAANTEAFF
CDR3nt: TGTGCCAGCATGCGCGCAGCGAACACTGAAGCTTTCTTT

abundance: NA
v_gene: TRBV14
d_gene: NA
j_gene: TRBJ2-7
len: 14
CDR3aa: CASSPLGGPYEQYF
CDR3nt: TGTGCCAGCAGCCCCCTGGGGGGCCCCTACGAGCAGTACTTC

abundance: NA
v_gene: TRBV5-1
d_gene: TRBD2
j_gene: TRBJ2-1
len: 14
CDR3aa: CASSFEGLTNEQFF
CDR3nt: TGCGCCAGCAGCTTCGAGGGACTAACAAATGAGCAGTTCTTC

abundance: NA
v_gene: TRBV12-3/TRBV12-4
d_gene: NA
j_gene: TRBJ2-2
len: 14
CDR3aa: CASSPGSNTGELFF
CDR3nt: TGTGCCAGCAGTCCTGGGTCAAACACCGGGGAGCTGTTTTTT

abundance: NA
v_gene: TRBV20-1
d_gene: NA
j_gene: TRBJ2-7
len: 16
CDR3aa: CSATDPKGSGVYEQYF
CDR3nt: TGCAGTGCTACCGATCCTAAGGGTTCGGGGGTCTACGAGCAGTACTTC

abundance: NA
v_gene: TRBV20-1
d_gene: TRBD2
j_gene: TRBJ2-5
len: 16
CDR3aa: CSARDPLAGNQETQYF
CDR3nt: TGCAGTGCTAGAGATCCCCTAGCGGGGAACCAAGAGACCCAGTACTTC

abundance: NA
v_gene: TRBV7-8
d_gene: TRBD2
j_gene: TRBJ2-1
len: 16
CDR3aa: CASSLAKAGGWNEQFF
CDR3nt: TGTGCCAGCAGCTTAGCGAAAGCGGGGGGGTGGAATGAGCAGTTCTTC

abundance: NA
v_gene: TRBV9
d_gene: NA
j_gene: TRBJ2-7
len: 11
CDR3aa: CASSVDYEQYF
CDR3nt: TGTGCCAGCAGCGTAGACTACGAGCAGTACTTC

abundance: few
v_gene: TRBV7-9
d_gene: NA
j_gene: TRBJ2-7
len: 13
CDR3aa: CASSPGQSYEQYF
CDR3nt: TGTGCCAGCAGCCCCGGACAGAGCTACGAGCAGTACTTC

abundance: NA
v_gene: TRBV6-4
d_gene: NA
j_gene: TRBJ2-7
len: 19
CDR3aa: CASSDSTKRQPEIPYEQYF
CDR3nt: TGTGCCAGCAGTGACTCGACGAAGAGGCAGCCCGAGATTCCCTACGAGCAGTACTTC

abundance: NA
v_gene: TRBV2
d_gene: TRBD2
j_gene: TRBJ2-2
len: 14
CDR3aa: CAKGLAVDTGELFF
CDR3nt: TGTGCTAAGGGGCTAGCGGTGGACACCGGGGAGCTGTTTTTT

abundance: NA
v_gene: TRBV4-1
d_gene: NA
j_gene: TRBJ2-5
len: 16
CDR3aa: CASSHPDSVSQETQYF
CDR3nt: TGCGCCAGCAGCCATCCCGACAGTGTGTCCCAAGAGACCCAGTACTTC

abundance: NA
v_gene: TRBV7-9
d_gene: NA
j_gene: TRBJ2-6
len: 16
CDR3aa: CASSLVSWAGANVLTF
CDR3nt: TGTGCCAGCAGCTTAGTGTCCTGGGCTGGGGCCAACGTCCTGACTTTC

abundance: NA
v_gene: TRBV29-1
d_gene: NA
j_gene: TRBJ1-1
len: 16
CDR3aa: CSVEGSDGRWNTEAFF
CDR3nt: TGCAGCGTTGAAGGGTCAGACGGCAGGTGGAACACTGAAGCTTTCTTT

abundance: NA
v_gene: TRBV9
d_gene: NA
j_gene: TRBJ2-6
len: 14
CDR3aa: CASSVAPGANVLTF
CDR3nt: TGTGCCAGCAGCGTAGCACCCGGGGCCAACGTCCTGACTTTC

abundance: once
v_gene: TRBV5-6
d_gene: NA
j_gene: TRBJ2-3
len: 13
CDR3aa: CASSLGNPNTQYF
CDR3nt: TGTGCCAGCAGCTTAGGGAACCCCAATACGCAGTATTTT

abundance: NA
v_gene: TRBV11-1
d_gene: NA
j_gene: TRBJ2-7
len: 15
CDR3aa: CASSLASTRSHEQYF
CDR3nt: TGTGCCAGCAGCTTAGCCTCGACTAGATCCCACGAGCAGTACTTC

abundance: NA
v_gene: TRBV14
d_gene: NA
j_gene: TRBJ1-1
len: 12
CDR3aa: CASSLGNSEAFF
CDR3nt: TGTGCCAGCAGCCTTGGGAACAGTGAAGCTTTCTTT

abundance: NA
v_gene: TRBV5-4
d_gene: NA
j_gene: TRBJ1-2
len: 15
CDR3aa: CASSLNPPGAYGYTF
CDR3nt: TGTGCCAGCAGCTTGAATCCTCCAGGGGCGTATGGCTACACCTTC

abundance: NA
v_gene: TRBV7-8
d_gene: TRBD1
j_gene: TRBJ2-5
len: 15
CDR3aa: CASRKGQSLRETQYF
CDR3nt: TGTGCCAGCAGGAAGGGACAGTCCTTGAGAGAGACCCAGTACTTC

abundance: NA
v_gene: TRBV29-1
d_gene: NA
j_gene: TRBJ1-2
len: 14
CDR3aa: CSAWGAGEGGGYTF
CDR3nt: TGCAGCGCCTGGGGCGCGGGGGAAGGTGGAGGCTACACCTTC

abundance: NA
v_gene: TRBV7-9
d_gene: TRBD1
j_gene: TRBJ1-1
len: 15
CDR3aa: CASSPQGAKNTEAFF
CDR3nt: TGTGCCAGCAGCCCACAGGGGGCTAAGAACACTGAAGCTTTCTTT

abundance: NA
v_gene: TRBV20-1
d_gene: NA
j_gene: TRBJ2-7
len: 15
CDR3aa: CSARDRHSHPYEQYF
CDR3nt: TGCAGTGCTAGAGATCGGCACAGCCATCCCTACGAGCAGTACTTC

abundance: NA
v_gene: TRBV20-1
d_gene: NA
j_gene: TRBJ1-4
len: 14
CDR3aa: CSARDWGTNEKLFF
CDR3nt: TGCAGTGCTAGAGATTGGGGGACTAATGAAAAACTGTTTTTT

abundance: NA
v_gene: TRBV24-1
d_gene: TRBD2
j_gene: TRBJ2-3
len: 17
CDR3aa: CATSGSNTGLARDTQYF
CDR3nt: TGTGCCACCAGTGGTTCGAACACGGGACTAGCGAGAGATACGCAGTATTTT

abundance: NA
v_gene: TRBV5-1
d_gene: TRBD2
j_gene: TRBJ2-5
len: 15
CDR3aa: CASSPLGAGVETQYF
CDR3nt: TGCGCCAGCAGCCCCCTAGGAGCGGGGGTCGAGACCCAGTACTTC

abundance: NA
v_gene: TRBV3-1
d_gene: NA
j_gene: TRBJ2-7
len: 12
CDR3aa: CASLSWDLQQYF
CDR3nt: TGTGCCAGCCTCTCCTGGGACCTCCAACAGTACTTC

abundance: NA
v_gene: TRBV6-2/TRBV6-3
d_gene: TRBD1
j_gene: TRBJ2-1
len: 13
CDR3aa: CASSLTGRNEQFF
CDR3nt: TGTGCCAGCAGTTTGACAGGGAGAAATGAGCAGTTCTTC

abundance: NA
v_gene: TRBV20-1
d_gene: TRBD2
j_gene: TRBJ2-1
len: 13
CDR3aa: CSASGTSRYEQFF
CDR3nt: TGCAGTGCGTCCGGGACTAGCAGGTATGAGCAGTTCTTC

abundance: NA
v_gene: TRBV9
d_gene: TRBD2
j_gene: TRBJ2-3
len: 14
CDR3aa: CASSISGNGDTQYF
CDR3nt: TGTGCCAGCAGCATTAGCGGGAACGGAGATACGCAGTATTTT

abundance: NA
v_gene: TRBV20-1
d_gene: TRBD2
j_gene: TRBJ2-1
len: 14
CDR3aa: CSALSTSWERGQFF
CDR3nt: TGCAGTGCTCTATCGACTAGCTGGGAGAGGGGGCAGTTCTTC

abundance: NA
v_gene: TRBV7-9
d_gene: NA
j_gene: TRBJ2-3
len: 14
CDR3aa: CASSPIQIEDTQYF
CDR3nt: TGTGCCAGCAGCCCTATACAGATTGAGGATACGCAGTATTTT

abundance: NA
v_gene: TRBV20-1
d_gene: NA
j_gene: TRBJ1-5
len: 14
CDR3aa: CSAREAAPHQPQHF
CDR3nt: TGCAGTGCTAGAGAGGCCGCCCCGCACCAGCCCCAGCATTTT

abundance: NA
v_gene: TRBV15
d_gene: NA
j_gene: TRBJ1-2
len: 14
CDR3aa: CATSRSRGNYGYTF
CDR3nt: TGTGCCACCAGCCGCTCGAGGGGCAACTATGGCTACACCTTC

abundance: NA
v_gene: TRBV5-4
d_gene: TRBD1
j_gene: TRBJ2-5
len: 15
CDR3aa: CASSPEDRGQETQYF
CDR3nt: TGTGCCAGCAGCCCCGAGGACAGGGGACAAGAGACCCAGTACTTC

abundance: NA
v_gene: TRBV27
d_gene: NA
j_gene: TRBJ1-5
len: 14
CDR3aa: CASSIGGSDQPQHF
CDR3nt: TGTGCCAGCAGTATCGGGGGGAGTGATCAGCCCCAGCATTTT

abundance: NA
v_gene: TRBV7-9
d_gene: NA
j_gene: TRBJ2-7
len: 14
CDR3aa: CASTTSSGTYEQYF
CDR3nt: TGTGCCAGCACCACTTCTTCAGGGACCTACGAGCAGTACTTC

abundance: NA
v_gene: TRBV24-1
d_gene: NA
j_gene: TRBJ2-3
len: 13
CDR3aa: CATSDPLADTQYF
CDR3nt: TGTGCCACCAGTGATCCCCTAGCGGATACGCAGTATTTT